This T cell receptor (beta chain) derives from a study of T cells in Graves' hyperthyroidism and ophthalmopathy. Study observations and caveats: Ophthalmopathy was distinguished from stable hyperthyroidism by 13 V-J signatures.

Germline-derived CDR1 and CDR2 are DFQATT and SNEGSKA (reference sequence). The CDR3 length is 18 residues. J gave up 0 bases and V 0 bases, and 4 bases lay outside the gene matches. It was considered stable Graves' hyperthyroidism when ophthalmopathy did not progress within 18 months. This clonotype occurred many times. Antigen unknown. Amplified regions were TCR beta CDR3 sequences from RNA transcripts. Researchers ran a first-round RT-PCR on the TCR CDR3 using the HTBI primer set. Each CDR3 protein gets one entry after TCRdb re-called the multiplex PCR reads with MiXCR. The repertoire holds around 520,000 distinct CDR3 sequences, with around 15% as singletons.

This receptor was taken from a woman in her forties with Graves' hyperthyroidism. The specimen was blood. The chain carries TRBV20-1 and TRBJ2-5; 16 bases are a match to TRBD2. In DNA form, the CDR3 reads TGCAGTGCTAGAGATCCGGGACTAGCGGGAGGGTACCAAGAGACCCAGTACTTC. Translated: CSARDPGLAGGYQETQYF.